The 14 T cell receptor beta chains given below trace back to one sample, sequenced in a study of cytomegalovirus exposure and HLA in healthy donors. Use of 60 Vbeta and 13 Jbeta primers characterized the PCR. Some clones are missing from TCRdb's copy, which holds only in-frame ones; the method was immunoSEQ multiplex PCR. The table includes approximately 170,000 clones, roughly 85% detected once. The specimen was PBMCs. The receptors were gathered from a man aged 25-40 years in good health and CMV-seropositive.

This chain links TRBV5-6 with TRBJ1-1; D remains unclear. V was clipped by 0 bases and J by 7 bases, with 13 bases between them. This CDR3 spans 14 amino acids. CDR1 and CDR2 (germline): SGHDT, YYEEEE. The CDR3 loop reads CASSLVGNEDEAFF. The CDR3 nucleotides are TGTGCCAGCAGCTTGGTGGGCAATGAAGATGAAGCTTTCTTT.

The chain has TRBV2 and TRBJ2-2; TRBD1 is a possible D gene (6 bases). The V and J ends lost 8 bases and 4 bases respectively, with 11 bases between them. CDR3 length: 13 amino acids. Germline loops: CDR1 SNHLY, CDR2 FYNNEI. Here the CDR3 DNA reads TGTGCCAGCGGCCGACAGGCCACCGGGGAGCTGTTTTTT. Protein sequence: CASGRQATGELFF.

The chain has TRBV18 and TRBJ1-1, with unresolved D. CDR1 is KGHSH and CDR2 is LQKENI in the germline V gene. The CDR3 totals 15 residues. V was clipped by 0 bases and J by 2 bases, with 10 bases between them. The CDR3 DNA sequence: TGTGCCAGCTCACCACCGGTACGGGTTAACACTGAAGCTTTCTTT. As protein: CASSPPVRVNTEAFF.

This clone was observed once. The gene calls are TRBV25-1 and TRBJ2-5; D possibly corresponds to TRBD1 (7 bases). The CDR3 length is 12 residues. Per germline, CDR1 MGHDK and CDR2 SYGVNS. V was pared by 6 bases and J by 13 bases, with 18 bases between. Written as DNA, the CDR3 is TGTGCCAGCAGAAACCCAGGGGGGTACCTGTACTTC. Its translation: CASRNPGGYLYF.

The V gene is TRBV21-1, the J gene TRBJ2-7; the table assigns TRBD2, which was not confirmed against the DNA. TRBV21-1 is recorded as a pseudogene. The CDR3 is made up of 15 amino acids. The CDR3 is CASSKGLAGAHEQYF. Here the CDR3 DNA reads TGTGCCAGCAGCAAAGGACTAGCGGGAGCCCACGAGCAGTACTTC.

The chain joins TRBV7-2 to TRBJ2-5; TRBD2 might be the D (6 bases). The length of the CDR3 is 13 residues. From germline, CDR1 is SGHTA and CDR2 FQGNSA. V lost 4 bases and J 4 bases, leaving 10 bases between the germline ends. The CDR3 sequence is CASSYGAGETQYF. CDR3 nucleotide sequence: TGTGCCAGCAGCTACGGAGCGGGAGAGACCCAGTACTTC.

The rearrangement links TRBV5-1 to TRBJ2-7, with D perhaps TRBD1 (5 bases). Looked up from germline, CDR1 is SGHRS and CDR2 is YFSETQ. This CDR3 spans 13 amino acids. The V end lost 1 base, the J end lost 4 bases, and 9 bases lay between the germline ends. The CDR3 reads CASSLTTDYEQYF. DNA for the CDR3: TGCGCCAGCAGCTTGACGACAGATTACGAGCAGTACTTC.

The V gene is TRBV5-1, the J gene TRBJ1-5, with TRBD1 matching 7 bases. This CDR3 contains 14 residues. Germline CDR1 reads SGHRS; CDR2 reads YFSETQ. The V segment lost 4 bases and the J segment 4 bases; nucleotides outside the gene matches: 5. DNA of the CDR3: TGCGCCAGCAGCCCGGGACAGCAAAATCAGCCCCAGCATTTT. Protein sequence: CASSPGQQNQPQHF.

The chain has TRBV5-6 and TRBJ2-1; TRBD1 aligns across 7 bases. Trimming at V came to 5 bases and at J to 10 bases, leaving 12 bases not matched to a gene. The CDR3 has 14 residues. CDR1 is SGHDT, CDR2 YYEEEE, per germline. CDR3: CASRRTEGAQEQFF. The CDR3 bases are TGTGCCAGCAGGCGCACCGAGGGGGCACAGGAGCAGTTCTTC.

The CDR3 DNA sequence: TGTGCCAGCAGCCTTGTAGGGGGTAGCAATCAGCCCCAGCATTTT. It encodes CASSLVGGSNQPQHF. The V and J genes are TRBV11-2 and TRBJ1-5, with D maybe TRBD1 (6 bases). The V end lost 5 bases, the J end lost 0 bases, and 11 bases lay between the germline ends. The CDR3 runs to 15 residues. Germline V CDR1 and CDR2: SGHAT, FQNNGV.

The V gene is TRBV7-8, the J gene TRBJ1-1, with TRBD1 as a possible D gene (6 bases). V shed 5 bases and J shed 3 bases, with 22 bases lying between them. Germline assignment: CDR1 SGHVS and CDR2 FQNEAQ. The CDR3 has 17 amino acids. The CDR3 protein is CASSPRTVRGGHTEAFF. As DNA, the CDR3 is TGTGCCAGCAGCCCCAGGACAGTCCGAGGAGGACACACTGAAGCTTTCTTT.

The gene calls are TRBV6-6 and TRBJ2-1, with TRBD2 as a possible D gene (6 bases). The CDR3 contains 15 residues. The germline V gene has CDR1 MNHNY and CDR2 SVGAGI (reference sequence). Trimming left V 4 bases short and J 5 bases short, with 15 bases between. The chain's CDR3 is CASSSFPGLDNEQFF. CDR3 in DNA: TGTGCCAGCAGTTCTTTCCCGGGACTTGACAATGAGCAGTTCTTC.

The genes are TRBV4-3 and TRBJ2-1; TRBD2 might be the D (6 bases). Germline CDR1 reads LGHNA; CDR2 reads YSLEER. V dropped 4 bases and J dropped 8 bases, with 15 bases sitting between them. CDR3 length: 14 residues. The CDR3 reads CASSPLIWEDEQFF. The CDR3 nucleotides are TGCGCCAGCAGCCCCTTAATATGGGAGGATGAGCAGTTCTTC.

This chain joins TRBV18 and TRBJ2-1; 7 bases line up with TRBD2. The J segment lost 9 bases and the V segment lost 3 bases, leaving 8 bases of the junction unmatched. Germline V gene lookup returns CDR1 KGHSH and CDR2 LQKENI. The CDR3 is made up of 14 amino acids. The CDR3 DNA is TGTGCCAGCTCACCGACTAGCCGGGATTTTGAGCAGTTCTTC. It specifies CASSPTSRDFEQFF.